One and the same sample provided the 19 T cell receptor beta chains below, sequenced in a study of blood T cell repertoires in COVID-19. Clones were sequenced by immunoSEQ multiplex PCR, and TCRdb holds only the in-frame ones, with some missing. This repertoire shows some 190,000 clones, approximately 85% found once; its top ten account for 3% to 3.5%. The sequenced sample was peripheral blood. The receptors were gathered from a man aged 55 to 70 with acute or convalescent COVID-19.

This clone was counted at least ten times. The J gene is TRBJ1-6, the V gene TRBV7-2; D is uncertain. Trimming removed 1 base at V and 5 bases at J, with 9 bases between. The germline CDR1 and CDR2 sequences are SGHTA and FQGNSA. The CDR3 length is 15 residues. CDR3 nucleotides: TGTGCCAGCAGCTTAGGGCTGCTTAATAATTCACCCCTCCACTTT. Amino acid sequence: CASSLGLLNNSPLHF.

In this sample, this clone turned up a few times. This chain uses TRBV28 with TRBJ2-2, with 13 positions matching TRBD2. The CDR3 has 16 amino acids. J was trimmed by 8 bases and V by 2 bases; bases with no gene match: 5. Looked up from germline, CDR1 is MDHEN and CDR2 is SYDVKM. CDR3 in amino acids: CASSLPGTSGIGELFF. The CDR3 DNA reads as TGTGCCAGCAGTTTACCCGGGACTAGCGGGATTGGGGAGCTGTTTTTT. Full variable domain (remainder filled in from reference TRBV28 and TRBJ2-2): DVKVTQSSRYLVKRTGEKVFLECVQDMDHENMFWYRQDPGLGLRLIYFSYDVKMKEKGDIPEGYSVSREKKERFSLILESASTNQTSMYLCASSLPGTSGIGELFFGEGSRLTVL.

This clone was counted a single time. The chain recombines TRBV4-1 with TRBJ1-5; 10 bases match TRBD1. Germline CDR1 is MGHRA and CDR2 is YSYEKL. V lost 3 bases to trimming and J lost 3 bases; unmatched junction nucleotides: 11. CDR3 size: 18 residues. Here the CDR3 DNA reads TGCGCCAGCAGCCAGGCCGTGGGGGACAGGGGCCTCAATCAGCCCCAGCATTTT. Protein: CASSQAVGDRGLNQPQHF.

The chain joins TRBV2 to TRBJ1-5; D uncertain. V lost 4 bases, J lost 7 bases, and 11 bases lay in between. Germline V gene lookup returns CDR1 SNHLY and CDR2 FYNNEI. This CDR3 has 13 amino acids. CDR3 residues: CASSARESQPQHF. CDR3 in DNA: TGTGCCAGCAGTGCGAGGGAGAGCCAGCCCCAGCATTTT.

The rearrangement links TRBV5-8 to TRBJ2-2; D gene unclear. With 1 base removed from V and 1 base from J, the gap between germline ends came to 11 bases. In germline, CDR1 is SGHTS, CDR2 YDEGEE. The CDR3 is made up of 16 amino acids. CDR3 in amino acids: CASSLSSRLNTGELFF. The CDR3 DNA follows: TGTGCCAGCAGCTTGTCTTCGCGGTTGAACACCGGGGAGCTGTTTTTT.

CDR3 sequence reads: CASINGPGLTYNEQFF. CDR3 coding DNA: TGTGCCAGCATCAACGGTCCGGGACTTACTTACAATGAGCAGTTCTTC. The V and J genes are TRBV28 and TRBJ2-1, with a tentative D call TRBD2 (6 bases). The V gene's germline CDR1 is MDHEN and CDR2 SYDVKM. V lost 7 bases and J lost 4, with 20 bases in between. The length of the CDR3 is 16 residues.

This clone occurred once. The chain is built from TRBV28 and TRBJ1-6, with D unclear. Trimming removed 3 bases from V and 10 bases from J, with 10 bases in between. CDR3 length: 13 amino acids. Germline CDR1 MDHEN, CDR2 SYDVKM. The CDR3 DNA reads TGTGCCAGCAGTTTTGAGGGAAAGTCACCCCTCCACTTT. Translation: CASSFEGKSPLHF.

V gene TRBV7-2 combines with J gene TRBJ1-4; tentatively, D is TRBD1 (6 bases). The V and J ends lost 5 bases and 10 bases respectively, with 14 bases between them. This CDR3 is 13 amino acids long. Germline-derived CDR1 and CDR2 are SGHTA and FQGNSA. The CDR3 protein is CASSRGGGAKLFF. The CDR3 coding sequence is TGTGCCAGCAGCCGAGGGGGGGGCGCAAAACTGTTTTTT. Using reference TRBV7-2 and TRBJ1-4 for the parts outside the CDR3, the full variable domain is GAGVSQSPSNKVTEKGKDVELRCDPISGHTALYWYRQSLGQGLEFLIYFQGNSAPDKSGLPSDRFSAERTGGSVSTLTIQRTQQEDSAVYLCASSRGGGAKLFFGSGTQLSVL.

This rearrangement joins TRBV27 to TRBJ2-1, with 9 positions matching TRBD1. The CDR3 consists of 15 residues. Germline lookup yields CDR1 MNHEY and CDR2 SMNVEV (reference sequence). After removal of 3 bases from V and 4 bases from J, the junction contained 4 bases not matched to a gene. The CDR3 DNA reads TGTGCCAGCAGTTTCCGGGACAGGGCGTACAATGAGCAGTTCTTC. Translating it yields CASSFRDRAYNEQFF.

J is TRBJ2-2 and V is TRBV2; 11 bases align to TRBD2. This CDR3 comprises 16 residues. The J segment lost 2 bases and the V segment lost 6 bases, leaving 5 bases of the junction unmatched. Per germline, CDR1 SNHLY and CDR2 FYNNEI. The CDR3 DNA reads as TGTGCCAGCAGGGGGGGACTAGCGGCAAACACCGGGGAGCTGTTTTTT. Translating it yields CASRGGLAANTGELFF.

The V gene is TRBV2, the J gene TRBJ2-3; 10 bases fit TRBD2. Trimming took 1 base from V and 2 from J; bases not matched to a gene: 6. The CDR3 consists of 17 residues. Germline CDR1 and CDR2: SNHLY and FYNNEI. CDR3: CASSEDSGRSFTDTQYF. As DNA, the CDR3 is TGTGCCAGCAGTGAAGATAGCGGGAGGTCATTCACAGATACGCAGTATTTT.

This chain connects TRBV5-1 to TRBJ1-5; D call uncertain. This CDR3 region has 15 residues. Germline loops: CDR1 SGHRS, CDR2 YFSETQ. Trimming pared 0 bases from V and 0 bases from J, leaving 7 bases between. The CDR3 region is CASSLEAGSNQPQHF. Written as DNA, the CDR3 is TGCGCCAGCAGCTTGGAGGCAGGTAGCAATCAGCCCCAGCATTTT.

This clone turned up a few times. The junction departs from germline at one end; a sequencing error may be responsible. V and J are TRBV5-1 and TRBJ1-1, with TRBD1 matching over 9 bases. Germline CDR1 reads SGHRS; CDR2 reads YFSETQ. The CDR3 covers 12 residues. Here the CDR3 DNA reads TGCGCCAGCAGCTACGGACAGGGGCCGGCGGTCTTT. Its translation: CASSYGQGPAVF.

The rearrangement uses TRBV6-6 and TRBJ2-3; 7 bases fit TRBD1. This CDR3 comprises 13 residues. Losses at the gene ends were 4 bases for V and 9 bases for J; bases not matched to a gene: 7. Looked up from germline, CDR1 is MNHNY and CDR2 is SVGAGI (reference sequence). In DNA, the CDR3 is TGTGCCAGCAGTTCCAATACAGGGGAAACGCAGTATTTT. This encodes CASSSNTGETQYF.

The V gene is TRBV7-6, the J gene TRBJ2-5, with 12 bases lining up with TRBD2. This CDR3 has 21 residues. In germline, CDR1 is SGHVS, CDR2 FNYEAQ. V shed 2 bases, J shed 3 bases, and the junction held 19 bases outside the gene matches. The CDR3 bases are TGTGCCAGCAGCTTACGCCCAAATCCCGGACTAGCGGGAATTCCCGAAGAGACCCAGTACTTC. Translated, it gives CASSLRPNPGLAGIPEETQYF.

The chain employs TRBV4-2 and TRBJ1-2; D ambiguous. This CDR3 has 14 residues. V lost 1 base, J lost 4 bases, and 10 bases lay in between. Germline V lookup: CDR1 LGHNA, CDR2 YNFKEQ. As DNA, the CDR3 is TGTGCCAGCAGCCAAGCAATTGAGGGCTATGGCTACACCTTC. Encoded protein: CASSQAIEGYGYTF.

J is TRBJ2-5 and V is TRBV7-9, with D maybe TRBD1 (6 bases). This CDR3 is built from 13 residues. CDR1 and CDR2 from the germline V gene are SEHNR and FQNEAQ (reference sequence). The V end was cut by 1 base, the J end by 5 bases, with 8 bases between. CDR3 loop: CASSLGRGETQYF. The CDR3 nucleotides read TGTGCCAGCAGCTTAGGCAGGGGCGAGACCCAGTACTTC. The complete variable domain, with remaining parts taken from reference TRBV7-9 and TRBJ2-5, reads DTGVSQNPRHKITKRGQNVTFRCDPISEHNRLYWYRQTLGQGPEFLTYFQNEAQLEKSRLLSDRFSAERPKGSFSTLEIQRTEQGDSAMYLCASSLGRGETQYFGPGTRLLVL.

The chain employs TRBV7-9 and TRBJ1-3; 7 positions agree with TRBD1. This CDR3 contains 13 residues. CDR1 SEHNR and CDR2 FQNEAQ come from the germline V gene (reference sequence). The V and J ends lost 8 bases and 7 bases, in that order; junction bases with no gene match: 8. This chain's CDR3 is CASLRTGANTIYF. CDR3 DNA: TGTGCCAGCCTACGTACAGGGGCGAACACCATATATTTT.

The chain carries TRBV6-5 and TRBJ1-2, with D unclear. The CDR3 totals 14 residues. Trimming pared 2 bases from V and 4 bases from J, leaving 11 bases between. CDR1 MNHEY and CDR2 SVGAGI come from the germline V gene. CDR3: CASSYGVDLYGYTF. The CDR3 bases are TGTGCCAGCAGTTACGGAGTCGACCTCTATGGCTACACCTTC.